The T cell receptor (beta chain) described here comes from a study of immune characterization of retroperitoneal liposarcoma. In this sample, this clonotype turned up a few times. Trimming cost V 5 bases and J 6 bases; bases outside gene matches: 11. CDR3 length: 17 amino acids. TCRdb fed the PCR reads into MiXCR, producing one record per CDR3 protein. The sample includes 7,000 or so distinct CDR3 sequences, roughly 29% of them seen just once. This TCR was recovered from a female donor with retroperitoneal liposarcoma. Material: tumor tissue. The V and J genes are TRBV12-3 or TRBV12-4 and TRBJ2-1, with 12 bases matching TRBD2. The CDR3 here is CASSHRGASGRANEQFF. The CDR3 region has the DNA TGTGCCAGCAGTCACCGAGGGGCTAGCGGGAGGGCCAATGAGCAGTTCTTC.